This T cell receptor (beta chain) appears in the sequencing data of a study of shared clonotypes between healthy human individuals. The CDR3 length is 12 residues. Germline V gene lookup returns CDR1 MDHEN and CDR2 SYDVKM. V was pared by 8 bases and J by 4 bases, with 1 base of the junction left unmatched. As handled by the study authors: With immunoSEQ giving junction-only sequences and no quality scores, filtering differed. Sequencing used immunoSEQ multiplex PCR; TCRdb keeps in-frame clones, though not all of them. D and trimming come from the DNA, and the V and J calls and clone size come from that table. The data show roughly 500,000 clones, approximately 84% seen once. The donor population consisted of healthy HIV-negative adults with no recent acute infections or vaccinations. All the donors were Caucasian adults who lived in Nashville, Tennessee. Genomic DNA for unsorted samples was obtained from about 90 million PBMCs.

What was sequenced was PBMCs. The chain recombines TRBV28 with TRBJ1-2; 10 bases are a match to TRBD1. The source is a woman in her thirties or forties in good health. Some clones in this sample may be carry-over from other donors' samples. The CDR3 DNA sequence: TGTGCCAGCGGGGACAGGGGCTATGGCTACACCTTC. Protein sequence: CASGDRGYGYTF.